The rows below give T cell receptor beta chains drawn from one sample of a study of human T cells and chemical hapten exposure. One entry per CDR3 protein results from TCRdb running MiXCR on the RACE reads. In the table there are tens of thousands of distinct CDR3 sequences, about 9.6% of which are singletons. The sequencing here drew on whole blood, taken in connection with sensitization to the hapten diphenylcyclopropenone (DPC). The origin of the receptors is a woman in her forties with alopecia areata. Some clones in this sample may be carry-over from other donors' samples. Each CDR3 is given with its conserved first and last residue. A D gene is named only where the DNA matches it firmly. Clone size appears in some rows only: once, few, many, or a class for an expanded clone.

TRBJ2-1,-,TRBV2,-,CAAQWPDNEQFF,TGTGCCGCCCAGTGGCCGGACAATGAGCAGTTCTTC
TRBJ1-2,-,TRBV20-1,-,CSARVQVPLYGYTF,TGCAGTGCTAGAGTGCAGGTCCCCCTCTATGGCTACACCTTC
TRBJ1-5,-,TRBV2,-,CASSETLTGSNQPQHF,TGTGCCAGCAGTGAAACGTTGACAGGTAGCAATCAGCCCCAGCATTTT
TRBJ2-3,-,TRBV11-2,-,CASSLDRWRGEPGSDTQYF,TGTGCCAGCAGCTTAGATCGATGGAGGGGGGAGCCGGGTTCTGATACGCAGTATTTT
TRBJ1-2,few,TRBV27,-,CASSHGTDANYGYTF,TGTGCCAGCAGTCACGGGACGGACGCTAACTATGGCTACACCTTC
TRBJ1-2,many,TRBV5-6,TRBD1,CASSLGDRENYGYTF,TGTGCCAGCAGCCTGGGGGACAGGGAGAACTATGGCTACACCTTC
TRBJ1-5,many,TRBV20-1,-,CSAPDNPNQPQHF,TGCAGTGCTCCTGATAATCCCAATCAGCCCCAGCATTTT
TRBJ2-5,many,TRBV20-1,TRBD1,CSARDLRWTGGDETQYF,TGCAGTGCTAGAGATTTGCGGTGGACAGGGGGCGATGAGACCCAGTACTTC
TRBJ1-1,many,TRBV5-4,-,CASSATLRDPTEAFF,TGTGCCAGCAGCGCCACACTCCGGGATCCCACTGAAGCTTTCTTT
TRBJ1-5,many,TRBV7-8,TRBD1,CASSPGQNQPQHF,TGTGCCAGCAGCCCGGGACAGAATCAGCCCCAGCATTTT
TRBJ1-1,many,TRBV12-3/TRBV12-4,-,CASSLAPLNTEAFF,TGTGCCAGCAGTTTAGCCCCCTTGAACACTGAAGCTTTCTTT
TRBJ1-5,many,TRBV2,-,CASSGYSYGNQPQHF,TGTGCCAGCAGTGGATATTCTTATGGCAATCAGCCCCAGCATTTT
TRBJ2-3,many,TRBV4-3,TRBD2,CASSQDLSTSGASSTDTQYF,TGCGCCAGCAGCCAAGATTTATCGACTAGCGGGGCGTCTAGCACAGATACGCAGTATTTT
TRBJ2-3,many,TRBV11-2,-,CASSPDGLRGLSTDTQYF,TGTGCCAGCAGCCCCGATGGCCTCCGGGGGTTAAGCACAGATACGCAGTATTTT
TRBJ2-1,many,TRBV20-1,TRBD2,CSARPIPGGSYNEQFF,TGCAGTGCTAGGCCCATCCCGGGGGGCTCCTACAATGAGCAGTTCTTC
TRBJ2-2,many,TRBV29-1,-,CSVKQGNGETGELFF,TGCAGCGTTAAACAGGGAAATGGTGAAACCGGGGAGCTGTTTTTT
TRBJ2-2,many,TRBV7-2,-,CASSSGLNTGELFF,TGTGCCAGCAGCTCGGGACTCAACACCGGGGAGCTGTTTTTT
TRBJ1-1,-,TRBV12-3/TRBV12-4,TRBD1,CASTQDRGRTEAFF,TGTGCCAGCACTCAGGACAGGGGGCGAACTGAAGCTTTCTTT
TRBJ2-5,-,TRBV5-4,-,CASSPGRSQETQYF,TGTGCCAGCAGCCCGGGACGGTCCCAAGAGACCCAGTACTTC
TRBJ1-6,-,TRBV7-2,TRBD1,CASSFAGQKNSPLHF,TGTGCCAGCAGCTTCGCGGGACAGAAAAATTCACCCCTCCACTTT
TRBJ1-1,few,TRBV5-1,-,CASTLGGANTEAFF,TGCGCCAGCACCCTTGGGGGGGCGAACACTGAAGCTTTCTTT
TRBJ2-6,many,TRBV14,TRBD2,CASSQIAGVSGANVLTF,TGTGCCAGCAGCCAGATAGCGGGGGTCTCTGGGGCCAACGTCCTGACTTTC
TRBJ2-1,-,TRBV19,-,CATTPLGAGNEQFF,TGTGCCACCACACCTCTCGGGGCGGGCAATGAGCAGTTCTTC
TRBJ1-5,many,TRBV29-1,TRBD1,CSVQTGGPYSNQPQHF,TGCAGCGTTCAGACAGGGGGGCCCTATAGCAATCAGCCCCAGCATTTT
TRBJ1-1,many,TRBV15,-,CATSSPGTLNTEAFF,TGTGCCACCAGCAGTCCCGGGACACTTAACACTGAAGCTTTCTTT
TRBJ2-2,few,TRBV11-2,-,CASSLSGLSAGELFF,TGTGCCAGCAGCTTATCAGGTCTATCGGCCGGGGAGCTGTTTTTT
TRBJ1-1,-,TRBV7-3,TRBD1,CASSLIPGQGNTEAFF,TGTGCCAGCAGCTTAATTCCGGGACAGGGAAACACTGAAGCTTTCTTT
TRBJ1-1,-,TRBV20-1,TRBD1,CSAMTGEGDTEAFF,TGCAGTGCTATGACAGGGGAAGGGGACACTGAAGCTTTCTTT
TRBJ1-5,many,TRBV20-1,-,CSARRGGQNQPQHF,TGCAGTGCTAGACGGGGAGGGCAGAATCAGCCCCAGCATTTT
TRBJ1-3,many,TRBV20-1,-,CSAEESSGNTIYF,TGCAGTGCAGAAGAGAGCTCTGGAAACACCATATATTTT
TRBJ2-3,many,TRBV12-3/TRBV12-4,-,CASSRGTPSTDTQYF,TGTGCCAGCAGTCGCGGGACTCCTAGCACAGATACGCAGTATTTT
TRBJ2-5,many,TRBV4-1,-,CASSQLGTQYF,TGCGCCAGCAGCCAACTAGGGACCCAGTACTTC
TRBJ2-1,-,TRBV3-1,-,CASSQGRADNEQFF,TGTGCCAGCAGCCAAGGGCGGGCAGACAATGAGCAGTTCTTC
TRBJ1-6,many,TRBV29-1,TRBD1,CSARDRADSSPLHF,TGCAGCGCCCGGGACAGGGCGGATAGTTCACCCCTCCACTTT
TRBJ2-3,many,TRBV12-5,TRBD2,CASGLAIAGGGDTQYF,TGTGCTAGTGGTTTGGCCATAGCGGGGGGAGGAGATACGCAGTATTTT
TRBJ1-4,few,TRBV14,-,CASSQRATNEKLFF,TGTGCCAGCAGCCAGAGGGCAACTAATGAAAAACTGTTTTTT
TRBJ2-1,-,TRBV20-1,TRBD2,CSARSGGAFIEQFF,TGCAGTGCCCGTAGCGGGGGGGCCTTTATTGAGCAGTTCTTC
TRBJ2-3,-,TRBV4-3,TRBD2,CASSQVEAGRYTQYF,TGCGCCAGCAGCCAAGTAGAAGCGGGGAGGTATACGCAGTATTTT
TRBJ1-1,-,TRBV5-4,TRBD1,CASSSNRGGTEAFF,TGTGCCAGCAGTTCAAACAGGGGTGGTACTGAAGCTTTCTTT
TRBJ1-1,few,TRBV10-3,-,CAISEVGNTEAFF,TGTGCCATCAGTGAGGTCGGGAACACTGAAGCTTTCTTT
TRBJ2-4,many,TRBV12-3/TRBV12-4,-,CASTPSAKNIQYF,TGTGCCAGCACCCCCTCAGCCAAAAACATTCAGTACTTC
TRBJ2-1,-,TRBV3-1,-,CASSQGPGTEQFF,TGTGCCAGCAGCCAAGGCCCAGGGACTGAGCAGTTCTTC
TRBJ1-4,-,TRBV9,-,CASSAGTNEKLFF,TGTGCCAGCAGCGCCGGGACTAATGAAAAACTGTTTTTT
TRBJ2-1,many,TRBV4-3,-,CASSQKYLGGGAPEQFF,TGCGCCAGCAGCCAAAAATATTTGGGAGGGGGGGCGCCTGAGCAGTTCTTC
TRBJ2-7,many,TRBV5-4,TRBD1,CASSLVVGTVYEQYF,TGTGCCAGCAGCTTGGTCGTCGGGACAGTCTACGAGCAGTACTTC
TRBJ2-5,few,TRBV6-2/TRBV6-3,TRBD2,CASSTQRTSGGATLQETQYF,TGTGCCAGCAGCACCCAACGGACTAGCGGGGGGGCAACTCTACAAGAGACCCAGTACTTC
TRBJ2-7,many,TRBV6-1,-,CASSGKGEQYF,TGTGCCAGCAGTGGGAAGGGGGAGCAGTACTTC
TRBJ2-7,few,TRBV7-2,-,CASGTFTSYEQYF,TGTGCCAGCGGGACTTTCACCTCCTACGAGCAGTACTTC
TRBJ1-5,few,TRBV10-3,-,CAISEPGSGQPQHF,TGTGCCATCAGTGAACCAGGGTCGGGACAGCCCCAGCATTTT
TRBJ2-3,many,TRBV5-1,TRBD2,CASTLAGLNTDTQYF,TGCGCCAGCACTCTAGCGGGCCTCAACACAGATACGCAGTATTTT
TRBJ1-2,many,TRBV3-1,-,CASSQLVGGPKNYGYTF,TGTGCCAGCAGCCAATTAGTAGGCGGGCCTAAGAACTATGGCTACACCTTC
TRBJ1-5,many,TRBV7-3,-,CASSSYHGVGDQPQHF,TGTGCCAGCAGCTCCTACCATGGAGTCGGGGATCAGCCCCAGCATTTT
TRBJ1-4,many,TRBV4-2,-,CASSPDPDEKLFF,TGTGCCAGCAGCCCGGACCCGGATGAAAAACTGTTTTTT